This T cell receptor beta chain was sequenced for a study of T cell changes during pregnancy in multiple sclerosis. The CDR3 sequence is 18 residues long. CDR1 is SEHNR, CDR2 FQNEAQ, per germline (reference sequence). Trimming removed 0 bases from V and 5 bases from J; junction bases left unmatched: 11. Assay used: immunoSEQ multiplex PCR; TCRdb lists only in-frame clones, some missing. This table has 55,000 to 70,000 clones, almost 95% appearing once. The rearrangement links TRBV7-9 to TRBJ1-1; 11 nucleotides align to TRBD1. This receptor was obtained from a female donor in good health, enrolled as a control in a pregnancy study. Sequencing used CD8+ T cells from peripheral blood mononuclear cells, obtained in the third trimester of pregnancy. The CDR3 here is CASSLARGDRGSRTEAFF. CDR3 sequence (DNA): TGTGCCAGCAGCTTAGCGAGGGGGGACAGGGGGAGTCGGACTGAAGCTTTCTTT.